This TCR beta chain was obtained from a study of cytomegalovirus exposure and HLA in healthy donors (TCRdb year 2017). As for the study more broadly: According to an earlier analysis of a few hundred of the donors, roughly 180 million T cells yielded 117 million unique TCR beta sequences and more than 250 Gb of sequence data. Typing coverage differed by locus: A, B, C, DRB1 and DQB1 were typed in roughly 620-640 donors, DQA1 in 500 to 550, DPA1 in approximately 600, and DPB1 in 400 to 480. Among some 400 genotyped donors of the cohort, an average of roughly 230,000 unique TCR beta nucleotide sequences was sequenced per donor, of which about 18% were non-productive. Of the roughly 420 genotyped donors, less than 85% were placed in the genetic ancestry cluster associated with self-reported Caucasian donors. High-throughput TCR immunosequencing, statistical association of individual TCRs with disease status, and machine learning were combined to predict cytomegalovirus infection status. In the later analysis, no new phenotypic data were used to find candidate immune exposures; instead, reliance was placed on TCR beta sequences and their occurrence across donors. An earlier analysis of about 600 of the donors used high-throughput TCR beta sequencing to judge whether each TCR beta V gene segment behaved as functional or pseudogenic. About 300 gigabases of sequencing data and tens of millions of unique TCR sequences were included in an early release covering about 700 HLA-typed donors. Alongside the repertoire data, information on donor age, sex, ethnicity and CMV serostatus was compiled. A later genetic analysis took genome-wide SNP genotypes for about 65% of the 666 donors and used that subset as a discovery cohort. Along with the approximately 650-subject first cohort, a separate validation cohort of over a hundred different subjects was used. The study was designed to test whether signatures of past pathogen exposure could be identified by cataloging public T cell receptors. Using immunosequencing, the study profiled T cell repertoires from some 670 subjects and related those repertoires to cytomegalovirus serostatus. Several DR-DQ haplotypes were treated as single units for association and clustering because of strong linkage in the cohort. In a later analysis, previously published TCR beta repertoires from about 640 donors were re-analyzed and high-resolution HLA genotyping was added so that TCR occurrence patterns could be studied. Both class I and class II loci were covered by HLA typing, at four-digit resolution. Every discovery cohort repertoire had been produced on one sequencing platform. Study-level results and caveats: The authors suggested that the approach could potentially be generalized to other disease states and immunological phenotypes. Some IMGT-functional V segments, including TRBV6-2 and TRBV6-3, could not be told apart with the 87-base-pair reads, so those segments were excluded. In a later genetic analysis, a missense DCLRE1C variant was associated with V-gene and J-gene trimming of TCR beta chains, and the association was replicated in an independent cohort. In vitro tests confirmed that three of the cytomegalovirus-associated TCR beta chains recognize cytomegalovirus antigens. Specific HLA alleles were associated with 18,000 or so TCR beta sequences at a false discovery rate of 0.05 in a later analysis. Assigning TCR associations to individual alleles was difficult when HLA alleles, especially DR and DQ, strongly co-occurred. In both the original and validation cohorts, the classifier was reported to diagnose cytomegalovirus status with high specificity and sensitivity. Most TCR sequences were seen in very few donors, while some public TCRs were found in many individuals. According to a later analysis, TCR association rates differed among HLA loci, with DRB1 alleles showing the most associated TCRs and HLA-C alleles showing the fewest. The study gave a list of some 150 TCR beta chains associated with cytomegalovirus. Correlated functional status among segregating V segments might be attributable to linkage disequilibrium, but an unknown experimental factor could not be ruled out. In a later analysis, HLA-associated TCR beta chains were found to be more clonally expanded and to have lower generation probabilities than equally common non-associated chains. Presence/absence analyses assumed roughly uniform sequencing depth across donors, an assumption that may not hold. The sequencing pipeline was judged likely to have produced a cluster of highly shared sequence variants as a technical artifact. Because counts were too low, about 18 rarely observed V segments, including chromosome 9 orphons, were excluded from the earlier analysis of several hundred of the donors. According to a later analysis, most CMV-associated TCR beta chains appeared to be HLA-restricted, and the HLA associations seemed to be driven largely by CMV exposure. A further reported finding was that TCR beta sequences accurately predicted the HLA-A and HLA-B alleles for most subjects in the first cohort. Because HLA typing was unavailable for some donors at each locus, only the typed subset was used in association tests. According to a later genetic analysis, donors in an Asian-associated ancestry cluster had fewer N-insertions in productive TCRs than the approximately 630-donor mean. A later analysis reported that several top co-occurrence clusters appeared linked to parvovirus B19, influenza, CMV and Epstein-Barr virus. This cohort had only TCR beta chains sequenced, and the lack of alpha or paired-chain data limited which features could be detected. In an earlier analysis of roughly 560 of the donors, most TCR beta V segments were observed in productive rearrangements about 90% or about 30% of the time, broadly matching IMGT annotations. For the cohort, immune exposure information was limited to CMV serostatus.

Details on this clone: Its antigen is currently not known. No qualities accompany the bases; no much larger clone lies one base away.

V lost 5 bases and J lost 3 bases, and the count of bases not matched to a germline gene is 5. From the cysteine through the phenylalanine, the CDR3 covers 14 amino acids. Solely the CDR3 DNA is kept, with 42 bases framed from the first base. CDR1 and CDR2, looked up from the germline V gene (reference sequence), are SEHNR and FQNEAQ. Preparation of the library involved the immunoSEQ multiplex PCR assay. For the multiplex PCR, a mixture combining 60 forward primers for TCR Vbeta segments and 13 reverse primers for TCR Jbeta segments was used. The CDR3 region of rearranged TCR beta genes was amplified from genomic DNA by a multiplex PCR assay. The Illumina HiSeq System was used to sequence the amplified TCR beta libraries as 87-base-pair reads. Regarding the original processing steps: A later analysis counted about 80 million unique TCR beta chains across the 690 or so repertoires, and approximately 11 million of these chains were shared by at least two donors. Raw reads were error-corrected and collapsed into unique sequences with a nearest-neighbor algorithm that merged closely related sequences to remove PCR and sequencing errors. To assign V, D and J gene segments, CDR3 sequences were aligned to IMGT reference sequences. For a sequence to be retained, at least a six-nucleotide match to both a V gene segment and a J gene segment was required. Rearrangements were called productive when the CDR3 lacked stop codons and stayed in frame with V and J; all others were non-productive. Following IMGT convention, CDR3 was defined as the stretch from the second conserved V-encoded cysteine up to the conserved J-encoded phenylalanine. In an earlier analysis of around 540 of the donors, sequences lacking an unambiguous match to a single V gene segment were excluded. In an earlier analysis of several hundred of the donors, V segments were called functional above 56.7% productive rearrangements and were called segregating when the between-donor standard deviation exceeded 5%. A statistical classification framework was built to diagnose cytomegalovirus status from the catalog of TCR beta chain sequences. In a later analysis, TCR nucleotide sequences were compared against IMGT/GENE-DB human TR gene sequences so that V and J genes could be assigned. In a later analysis, CDR3 sequences and most-parsimonious VDJ recombination scenarios were assigned using the TCRdist pipeline. In a later analysis, every TCR beta chain was defined by the combination of its CDR3 amino acid sequence and its V-gene family, and reads without a unique V-gene family were dropped. A later analysis removed 592 highly shared, low-generation-probability nucleotide sequences to deal with suspected cross-contamination and a sequencing artifact. In a later analysis, a clonal expansion index for each public chain was calculated from normalized within-repertoire ranks of inferred template counts. Generation probabilities in a later analysis came from a VDJ recombination model fitted to out-of-frame rearrangements, and those results were checked against IGoR. A later analysis scored TCR-TCR, TCR-HLA and TCR-CMV co-occurrence with hypergeometric tests, applying a repertoire-size bias correction to TCR pairs. To estimate false discovery rates, a later analysis permuted the HLA or CMV assignments 20 times. In a later analysis, co-occurring TCRs were grouped using DBSCAN, with TCRdist sequence similarity added in when clustering inside HLA-allele-positive subsets. Repertoires with fewer than 30,000 or more than 120,000 public chains, plus five repertoires with anomalous nucleotide sharing, were excluded from co-occurrence clustering. TCRdb mirrors the immuneACCESS table, restricted to in-frame sequences. Some clones are absent from its copies; in checked studies, under half trace to an unresolved V gene, and the reason for the others is unknown. D and trimming come from the DNA, and the V and J calls and clone size come from that table. Across this sample there are almost 80,000 clones, with 67% seen only once. Together, the top ten hold 6.5% to 7.5% of the sample.

The cohort was made up of roughly 670 healthy bone marrow donors. All cohort members were sampled while nominally healthy, although unrecorded immune exposures were likely present. The donor was CMV seropositive and was included in the group of 300 or so seropositive cohort members. Each donor provided a peripheral blood sample, and peripheral blood mononuclear cells were used for TCR beta sequencing. The Qiagen DNeasy Blood Extraction Kit was used to extract genomic DNA from the blood cell samples. The material sequenced was PBMCs. This receptor was identified in a woman aged 45-59 years in good health and CMV-seropositive. This sequence uses TRBV7-9 and TRBJ2-5; TRBD1 lines up with 8 middle nucleotides. CDR3 protein: CASSLGQAEETQYF. The nucleotides are TGTGCCAGCAGCCTGGGACAGGCGGAAGAGACCCAGTACTTC.